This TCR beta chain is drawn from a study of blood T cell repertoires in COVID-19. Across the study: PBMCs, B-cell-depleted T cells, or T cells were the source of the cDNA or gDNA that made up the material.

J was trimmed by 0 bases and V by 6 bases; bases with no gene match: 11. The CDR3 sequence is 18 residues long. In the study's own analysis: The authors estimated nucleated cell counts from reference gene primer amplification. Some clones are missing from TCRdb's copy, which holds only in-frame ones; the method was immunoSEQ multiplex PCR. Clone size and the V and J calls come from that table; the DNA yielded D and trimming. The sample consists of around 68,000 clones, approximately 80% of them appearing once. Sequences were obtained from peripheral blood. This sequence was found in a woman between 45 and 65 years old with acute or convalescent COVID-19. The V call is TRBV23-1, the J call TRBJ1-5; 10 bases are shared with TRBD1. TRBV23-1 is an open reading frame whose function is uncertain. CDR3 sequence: CASRKPGQGSFSNQPQHF. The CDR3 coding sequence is TGCGCCAGCAGGAAACCGGGACAGGGGAGCTTTAGCAATCAGCCCCAGCATTTT.